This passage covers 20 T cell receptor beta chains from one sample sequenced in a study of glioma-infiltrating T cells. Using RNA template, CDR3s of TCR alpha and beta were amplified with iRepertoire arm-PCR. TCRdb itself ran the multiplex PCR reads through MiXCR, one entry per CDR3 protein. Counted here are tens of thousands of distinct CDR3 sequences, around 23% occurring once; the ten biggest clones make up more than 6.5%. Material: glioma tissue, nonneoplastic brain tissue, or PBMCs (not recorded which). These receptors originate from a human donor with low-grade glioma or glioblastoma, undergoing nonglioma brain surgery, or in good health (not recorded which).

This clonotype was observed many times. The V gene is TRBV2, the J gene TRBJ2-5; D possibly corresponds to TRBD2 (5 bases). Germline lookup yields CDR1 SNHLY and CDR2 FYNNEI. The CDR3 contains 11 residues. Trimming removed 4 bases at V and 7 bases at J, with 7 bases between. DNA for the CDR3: TGTGCCAGCAGTGCGGGAATGACCCAGTACTTC. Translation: CASSAGMTQYF.

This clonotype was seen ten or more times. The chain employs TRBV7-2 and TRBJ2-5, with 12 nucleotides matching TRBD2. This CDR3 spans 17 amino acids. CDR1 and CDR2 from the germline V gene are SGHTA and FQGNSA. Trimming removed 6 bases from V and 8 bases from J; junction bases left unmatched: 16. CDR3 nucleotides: TGTGCCAGCAGTTTAACAGCACCTAGCGGGGGGGCCTTAACCCAGTACTTC. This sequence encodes CASSLTAPSGGALTQYF.

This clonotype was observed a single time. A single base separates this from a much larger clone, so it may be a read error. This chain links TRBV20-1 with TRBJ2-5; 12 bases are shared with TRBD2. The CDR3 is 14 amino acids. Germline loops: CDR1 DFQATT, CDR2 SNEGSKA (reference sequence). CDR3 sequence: CGAGLAGRQETQYF. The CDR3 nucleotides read TGCGGCGCCGGACTAGCGGGAAGACAAGAGACCCAGTACTTC.

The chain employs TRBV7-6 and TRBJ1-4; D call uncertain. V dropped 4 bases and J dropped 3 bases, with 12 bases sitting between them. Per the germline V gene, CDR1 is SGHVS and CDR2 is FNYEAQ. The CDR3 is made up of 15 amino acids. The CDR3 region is CASSSNRASNEKLFF. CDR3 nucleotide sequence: TGTGCCAGCAGCTCCAACCGGGCTTCTAATGAAAAACTGTTTTTT.

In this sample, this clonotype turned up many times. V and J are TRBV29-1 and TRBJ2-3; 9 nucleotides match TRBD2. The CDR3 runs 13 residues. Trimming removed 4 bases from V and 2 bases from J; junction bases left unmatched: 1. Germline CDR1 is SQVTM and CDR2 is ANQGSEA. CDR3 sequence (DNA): TGCAGCGTTGTAGCGGGAGCCACAGATACGCAGTATTTT. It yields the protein CSVVAGATDTQYF.

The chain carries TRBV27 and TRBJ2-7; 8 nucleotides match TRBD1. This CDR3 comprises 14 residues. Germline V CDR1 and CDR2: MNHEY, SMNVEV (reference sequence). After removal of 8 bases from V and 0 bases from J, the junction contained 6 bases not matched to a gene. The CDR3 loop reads CASLDRESSYEQYF. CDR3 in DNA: TGTGCCAGCCTGGACAGGGAGAGCTCCTACGAGCAGTACTTC.

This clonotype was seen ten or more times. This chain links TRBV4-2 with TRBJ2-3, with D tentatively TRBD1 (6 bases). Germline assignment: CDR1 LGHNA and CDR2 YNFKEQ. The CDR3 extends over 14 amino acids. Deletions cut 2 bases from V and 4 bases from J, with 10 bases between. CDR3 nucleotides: TGTGCCAGCAGCCAATATACAGGGCCAGATACGCAGTATTTT. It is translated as CASSQYTGPDTQYF.

CDR3 protein: CASSLAGGQGTYEQYF. CDR3 coding DNA: TGTGCCAGCAGCTTAGCGGGAGGACAGGGCACCTACGAGCAGTACTTC. The chain uses TRBV7-6 and TRBJ2-7; TRBD1 matches 8 bases. CDR1 is SGHVS and CDR2 is FNYEAQ in the germline V gene. This CDR3 has 16 amino acids. The J segment lost 2 bases and the V segment lost 0 bases, leaving 6 bases of the junction unmatched.

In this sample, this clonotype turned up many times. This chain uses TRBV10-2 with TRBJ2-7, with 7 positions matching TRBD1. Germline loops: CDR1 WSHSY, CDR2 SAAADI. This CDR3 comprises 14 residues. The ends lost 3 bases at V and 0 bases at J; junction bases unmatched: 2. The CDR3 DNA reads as TGCGCCAGCAGTGACCGGGACAGCTCCTACGAGCAGTACTTC. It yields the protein CASSDRDSSYEQYF.

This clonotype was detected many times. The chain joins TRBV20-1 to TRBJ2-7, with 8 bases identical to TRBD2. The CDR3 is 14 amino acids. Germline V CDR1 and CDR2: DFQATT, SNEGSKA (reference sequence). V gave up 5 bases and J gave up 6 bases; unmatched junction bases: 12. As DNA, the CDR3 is TGCAGTGCTTCCGGGACTAGACCCTCCCGCGAGCAGTACTTC. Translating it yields CSASGTRPSREQYF.

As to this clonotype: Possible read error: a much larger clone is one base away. CDR3 sequence: CASRGAVNSPLQF. The CDR3 coding sequence is TGTGCCAGCAGAGGGGCGGTCAATTCACCCCTCCAGTTT. J is TRBJ1-6 and V is TRBV7-2, with D perhaps TRBD1 (5 bases). The CDR3 loop spans 13 amino acids. CDR1 is SGHTA, CDR2 FQGNSA, per germline.

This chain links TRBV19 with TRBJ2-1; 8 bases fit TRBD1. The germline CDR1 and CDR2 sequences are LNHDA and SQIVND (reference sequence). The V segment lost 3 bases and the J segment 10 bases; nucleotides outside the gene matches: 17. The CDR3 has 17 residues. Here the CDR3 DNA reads TGTGCCAGTAGTATTGCAGCGCAATTCAGGGGGCGTCGGGAGCAGTTCTTC. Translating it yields CASSIAAQFRGRREQFF.

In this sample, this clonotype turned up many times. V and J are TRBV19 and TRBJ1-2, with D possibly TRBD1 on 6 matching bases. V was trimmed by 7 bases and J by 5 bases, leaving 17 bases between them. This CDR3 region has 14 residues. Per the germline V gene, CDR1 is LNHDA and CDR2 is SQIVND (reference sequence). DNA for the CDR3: TGTGCCAGTATCCCGATTGGACAGCGATATGGCTACACCTTC. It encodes CASIPIGQRYGYTF.

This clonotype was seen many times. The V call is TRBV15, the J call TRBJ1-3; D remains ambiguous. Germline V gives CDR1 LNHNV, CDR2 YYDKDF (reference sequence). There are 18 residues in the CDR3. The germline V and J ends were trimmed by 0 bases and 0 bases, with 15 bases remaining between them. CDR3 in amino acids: CATSRDRIRVGSGNTIYF. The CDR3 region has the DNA TGTGCCACCAGCAGAGATCGGATTCGTGTAGGCTCTGGAAACACCATATATTTT.

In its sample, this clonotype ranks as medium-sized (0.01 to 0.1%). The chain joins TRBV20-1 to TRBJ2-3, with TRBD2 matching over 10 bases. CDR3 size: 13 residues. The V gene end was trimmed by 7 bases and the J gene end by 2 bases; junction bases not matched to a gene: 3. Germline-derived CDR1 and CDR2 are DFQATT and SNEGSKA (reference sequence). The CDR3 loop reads CSGTSGNTDTQYF. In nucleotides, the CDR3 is TGCAGTGGGACTAGCGGAAACACAGATACGCAGTATTTT.

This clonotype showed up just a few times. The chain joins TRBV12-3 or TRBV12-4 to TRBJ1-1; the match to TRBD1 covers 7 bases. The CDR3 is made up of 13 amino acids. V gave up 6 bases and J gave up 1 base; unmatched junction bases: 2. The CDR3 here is CASRGQENTEAFF. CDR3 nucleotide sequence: TGTGCCAGCAGAGGACAGGAGAACACTGAAGCTTTCTTT.

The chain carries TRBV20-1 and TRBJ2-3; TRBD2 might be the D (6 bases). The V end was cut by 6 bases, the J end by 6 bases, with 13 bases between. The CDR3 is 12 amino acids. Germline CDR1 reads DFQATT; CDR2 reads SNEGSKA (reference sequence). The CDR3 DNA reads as TGCAGTGCCGGGAGCTCTTTGGATACGCAGTATTTT. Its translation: CSAGSSLDTQYF.

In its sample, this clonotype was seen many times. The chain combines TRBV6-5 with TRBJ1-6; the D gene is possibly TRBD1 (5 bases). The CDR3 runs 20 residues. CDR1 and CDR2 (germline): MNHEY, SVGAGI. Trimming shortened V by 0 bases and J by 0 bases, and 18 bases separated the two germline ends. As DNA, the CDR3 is TGTGCCAGCAGTTACTCGGGAGGCGAAGGGGCCTTCTCCTATAATTCACCCCTCCACTTT. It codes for CASSYSGGEGAFSYNSPLHF.

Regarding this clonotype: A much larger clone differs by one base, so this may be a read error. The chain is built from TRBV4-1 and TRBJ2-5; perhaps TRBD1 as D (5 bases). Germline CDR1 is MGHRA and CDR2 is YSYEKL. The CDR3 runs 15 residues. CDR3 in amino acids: CASGQGRPFQETQYF. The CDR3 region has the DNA TGCGCCAGCGGCCAGGGCAGACCCTTCCAAGAGACCCAGTACTTC.

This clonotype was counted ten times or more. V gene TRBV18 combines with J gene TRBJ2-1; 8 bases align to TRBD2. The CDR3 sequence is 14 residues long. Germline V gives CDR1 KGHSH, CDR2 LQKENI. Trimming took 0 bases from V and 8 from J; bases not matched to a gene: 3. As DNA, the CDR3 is TGTGCCAGCTCACCACCGGGACTAGTCGATGAGCAGTTCTTC. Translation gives CASSPPGLVDEQFF.